This TCR beta chain stems from a study of cytomegalovirus exposure and HLA in healthy donors. The PCR ran on 60 Vbeta and 13 Jbeta primers. Here immunoSEQ multiplex PCR was the method, and the copy in TCRdb shows in-frame clones only, minus some. Of under 200,000 clones in the sample, 75% to 90% were seen once. V was shortened by 3 bases and J by 4 bases, with 10 bases between the two germline ends. The CDR3 totals 14 residues. Germline V lookup: CDR1 SEHNR, CDR2 FQNEAQ (reference sequence). The sequenced material came from PBMCs. The V call is TRBV7-9, the J call TRBJ1-5; D is unresolved. This receptor was obtained from a human donor in good health. The DNA of the CDR3 is TGTGCCAGCAGCTTCGGGGTCGGTAATCAGCCCCAGCATTTT. This codes for CASSFGVGNQPQHF.